These 9 T cell receptor beta chains came from one sample sequenced in a study of beta chain features in type 1 diabetes. Findings and limits, study-wide: Type 1 diabetes patients had TCRB CDR3s that were shorter (moderately but significantly so) in all four CD4+ subsets.

These receptors lack a known antigen. TCRB transcripts that were expressed got sequenced, as all of the isolated RNA had been reverse transcribed. Method: immunoSEQ multiplex PCR; TCRdb's copy keeps in-frame clones and lacks some. This sample has over 150,000 clones, with just over 8% found just once. Material for sequencing was central memory CD4+ T cells from blood. These receptors were obtained from a woman in her late teens or twenties with type 1 diabetes.

This clone was detected a few times. The V call is TRBV11-3, the J call TRBJ2-3, with TRBD2 matching over 7 bases. Trimming took 4 bases from V and 5 from J; bases not matched to a gene: 12. This CDR3 contains 16 residues. Germline-derived CDR1 and CDR2 are SGHNT and YENEEA. Here the CDR3 reads CASSSLGAGVVDTQYF. The CDR3 nucleotides are TGTGCCAGCAGCTCTCTTGGGGCGGGAGTGGTAGATACGCAGTATTTT.

In its sample, this clone was seen a few times. The rearrangement links TRBV25-1 to TRBJ2-7; the D is unclear. The ends were cut back, 8 bases at V and 0 bases at J, with 17 bases in the middle. The CDR3 runs to 15 residues. Per the germline V gene, CDR1 is MGHDK and CDR2 is SYGVNS. CDR3: CASFESEPLSYEQYF. In nucleotides, the CDR3 is TGTGCCAGCTTTGAGTCGGAGCCCCTCTCCTACGAGCAGTACTTC.

The table lists this clone with a few counts. The chain employs TRBV9 and TRBJ1-4; 12 bases are shared with TRBD1. The CDR3 has 14 amino acids. Germline V gene sequence: CDR1 SGDLS, CDR2 YYNGEE. Germline trimming cut 4 bases from V and 10 bases from J; bases unmatched to any gene: 5. CDR3 in amino acids: CASSTGTGGGKLFF. CDR3 bases: TGTGCCAGCAGCACGGGGACAGGGGGCGGAAAACTGTTTTTT.

This clone was observed a handful of times. The chain has TRBV30 and TRBJ1-1; no reliable D call. CDR1 and CDR2 (germline): GTSNPN, SVGIG (reference sequence). V was pared by 8 bases and J by 0 bases, with 25 bases between. The CDR3 totals 17 residues. CDR3 residues: CARRPVGVGNLNTEAFF. CDR3 DNA: TGTGCCCGGCGTCCGGTGGGAGTGGGCAACTTGAACACTGAAGCTTTCTTT.

The rearrangement uses TRBV5-4 and TRBJ2-5, with 7 bases aligning to TRBD1. V trimming: 3 bases; J trimming: 0 bases; junction bases outside the gene matches: 2. Per germline, CDR1 SGHNT and CDR2 YYREEE (reference sequence). There are 14 residues in the CDR3. The CDR3: CASSSQGYQETQYF. The DNA of the CDR3 is TGTGCCAGCAGCTCACAGGGGTACCAAGAGACCCAGTACTTC.

This clone was seen a few times. The V and J genes are TRBV4-1 and TRBJ2-4; 7 bases line up with TRBD2. Looked up from germline, CDR1 is MGHRA and CDR2 is YSYEKL. There are 15 residues in the CDR3. Germline trimming cut 0 bases from V and 4 bases from J; bases unmatched to any gene: 3. CDR3 DNA sequence: TGCGCCAGCAGCCAAGAAAGCGGGGCTAAAAACATTCAGTACTTC. This sequence encodes CASSQESGAKNIQYF.

The genes are TRBV18 and TRBJ2-5; D call uncertain. The J call may not be correct, given that the DNA end is closer to TRBJ2-7. Germline-derived CDR1 and CDR2 are KGHSH and LQKENI. The CDR3 covers 14 residues. CDR3 sequence reads: CASSPEIAPYEQYF. The CDR3 DNA sequence: TGTGCCAGCTCACCGGAGATTGCTCCCTACGAGCAGTACTTC.

This clone was seen a few times. V gene TRBV4-3 combines with J gene TRBJ2-3, with 13 bases that match TRBD2. The CDR3 contains 17 residues. V lost 3 bases, J lost 5 bases, and 8 bases stayed unmatched. CDR1 LGHNA and CDR2 YSLEER come from the germline V gene. CDR3 nucleotides: TGCGCCAGCAGCCATGGACTAGCGGGGGTTCAGGGAGATACGCAGTATTTT. It translates to CASSHGLAGVQGDTQYF.

This clone was found a few times. The J gene is TRBJ2-7, the V gene TRBV5-6; D not certain. Germline V gives CDR1 SGHDT, CDR2 YYEEEE. Trimming left V 3 bases short and J 5 bases short, with 18 bases between. The CDR3 length is 15 residues. The CDR3 DNA reads as TGTGCCAGCAGCTCGAGGTGGCACGCCGTCCACGAGCAGTACTTC. It yields the protein CASSSRWHAVHEQYF.